This record concerns one T cell receptor beta chain sequence. Its antigen remains unidentified. These data are taken from a study of response to subunit inactivated influenza vaccine. Study results and caveats: The authors put forward the suggestion that each seasonal influenza vaccination may bring in only a limited number of new T cells.

TCRdb ran MiXCR on the RT-PCR reads and lists one entry per CDR3 protein. The data contain about 500,000 distinct CDR3 sequences, approximately 17% of them singletons. Between the trimmed V and J ends, which lost 1 base and 10 bases, there was a span of 16 bases. CDR1 and CDR2 from the germline V gene are DFQATT and SNEGSKA (reference sequence). CDR3 size: 13 residues. This TCR was recovered from a man aged 50 to 69 who received an inactivated influenza vaccine. The sequencing here drew on CD4+ T cells sorted from PBMCs, taken approximately 25 months after vaccination. The chain combines TRBV20-1 with TRBJ1-1; no definite D call. As DNA, the CDR3 is TGCAGTGCTAGAGGCCTAGCTACCCTCCGAGCTTTCTTT. Protein product: CSARGLATLRAFF.